This paragraph reports one T cell receptor beta chain. This table comes from immunoSEQ multiplex PCR, and its TCRdb copy is limited to in-frame clones, with some not included. The data hold 120,000 or so clones, with around 89% observed a single time. This specimen belongs to a study of T cell responses to AZD1222 COVID-19 vaccine. The sample here was peripheral blood, taken 28 days after the second AZD1222 dose. The TCR originated in an adult who received the AZD1222 COVID-19 vaccine.

This chain's CDR3 is CAWSVTTGGQPQHF. CDR3 bases: TGTGCCTGGAGTGTTACGACAGGTGGTCAGCCCCAGCATTTT. The chain combines TRBV30 with TRBJ1-5; D is possibly TRBD1 (6 bases). The CDR3 has 14 residues. The ends were cut back, 0 bases at V and 6 bases at J, with 12 bases in the middle. CDR1 is GTSNPN, CDR2 SVGIG, per germline (reference sequence).